The next 20 T cell receptor beta chains were all read from a single sample in a study of molecular identifiers for immune sequencing clone quantification. MiXCR was run by TCRdb on the PCR reads, yielding one entry per CDR3 protein. The data show tens of thousands of distinct CDR3 sequences, with under 30% seen just once and 1.5% to 2% held by the top ten. The sample comprised naive CD8+ T cells from blood, with Jurkat cell RNA spiked in. Subset: FACS-sorted CD8+CD4-CCR7+CD45RA+ naive T cells. These receptors were collected from a human donor in good health. Some libraries in this study had Jurkat cell RNA spiked in.

This clonotype was seen ten or more times. The chain couples TRBV9 to TRBJ2-3; 13 positions match TRBD2. The length of the CDR3 is 18 residues. The junction had 13 bases not matched to a gene; V was cut back by 4 bases and J by 5 bases. From germline, CDR1 is SGDLS and CDR2 YYNGEE. The chain's CDR3 is CASSPEGLAGAQGDTQYF. DNA for the CDR3: TGTGCCAGCAGCCCAGAAGGACTAGCGGGGGCTCAAGGAGATACGCAGTATTTT.

This clonotype has a handful of counts. The chain joins TRBV11-2 to TRBJ2-3, with TRBD2 matching over 11 bases. Trimming took 4 bases from V and 5 from J; bases not matched to a gene: 8. The length of the CDR3 is 16 residues. CDR1 and CDR2 from the germline V gene are SGHAT and FQNNGV. The CDR3 spells CASSSYPSGRQDTQYF. The CDR3 DNA is TGTGCCAGCAGCTCCTACCCTAGCGGGAGGCAAGATACGCAGTATTTT.

As for this clonotype: Just one base apart from a much larger clone, this may be a read error. This sequence joins TRBV4-3 and TRBJ2-1; TRBD2 agrees at 10 bases. There are 16 residues in the CDR3. Germline values: CDR1 LGHNA, CDR2 YSLEER. The CDR3 coding sequence is TGCGCCAGCAGCCAAGAAGGACTAGCGGTATACAATGAGCAGCTCTTC. Its translation: CASSQEGLAVYNEQLF.

This clonotype came up many times. The V gene is TRBV11-1, the J gene TRBJ2-2, with D tentatively TRBD1 or TRBD2 (6 bases each). Trimming took off 6 bases at V and 1 base at J, with 12 bases between the two ends. The CDR3 is 15 residues long. Germline V CDR1 and CDR2: SGHAT, FQDESV (reference sequence). CDR3 protein: CASRLGGQNTGELFF. Here the CDR3 DNA reads TGTGCCAGCAGGTTGGGGGGACAGAACACCGGGGAGCTGTTTTTT.

This clonotype was counted ten times or more. The genes are TRBV19 and TRBJ2-3; D not resolved. Deletions cut 10 bases from V and 5 bases from J, with 19 bases between. The CDR3 runs 14 residues. CDR1 and CDR2 (germline): LNHDA, SQIVND (reference sequence). Here the CDR3 DNA reads TGTGCCACCTCCCCGTCGGCAACGGGAGATACGCAGTATTTT. Translation gives CATSPSATGDTQYF.

The chain employs TRBV24-1 and TRBJ2-5, with TRBD2 as a possible D gene (5 bases). Germline V lookup: CDR1 KGHDR, CDR2 SFDVKD. Trimming took off 4 bases at V and 0 bases at J, with 17 bases between the two ends. This CDR3 is 17 amino acids long. In DNA, the CDR3 is TGTGCCACCAGTGAATCCGGACGGAGGTCGTACCAAGAGACCCAGTACTTC. Its protein is CATSESGRRSYQETQYF.

This clonotype was observed a handful of times. The chain joins TRBV15 to TRBJ2-3, with 8 bases identical to TRBD2. Per the germline V gene, CDR1 is LNHNV and CDR2 is YYDKDF (reference sequence). This CDR3 is built from 16 residues. V shed 4 bases and J 2 bases; nucleotides not matched to a gene: 8. The CDR3, as DNA: TGTGCCACCAGCACGGGCGAGCGGGGGCACACAGATACGCAGTATTTT. It yields the protein CATSTGERGHTDTQYF.

A remark on this clonotype: A much more abundant neighbour one base away suggests this may be a read error. This rearrangement joins TRBV7-9 to TRBJ1-1; maybe TRBD1 (6 bases). The CDR3 has 13 residues. Germline V CDR1 and CDR2: SEHNR, FQNEAQ (reference sequence). CDR3 loop: CVQWGDMNTEAIF. CDR3 DNA sequence: TGTGTTCAGTGGGGGGACATGAACACTGAAGCTATCTTT.

This clonotype was recorded many times. The chain employs TRBV7-2 and TRBJ2-7; TRBD2 is a possible D gene (5 bases). CDR1 and CDR2 (germline): SGHTA, FQGNSA. CDR3 size: 15 residues. Trimming stripped 1 base from V and 6 bases from J, with 16 bases between. The CDR3 region is CASSLGGRESLEQYF. CDR3 coding DNA: TGTGCCAGCAGCTTAGGTGGCCGGGAAAGTCTCGAGCAGTACTTC.

This clonotype showed up many times. The gene calls are TRBV30 and TRBJ1-2; D unresolved. The ends were cut back, 0 bases at V and 4 bases at J, with 15 bases in the middle. This CDR3 has 15 amino acids. In germline, CDR1 is GTSNPN, CDR2 SVGIG (reference sequence). CDR3 sequence reads: CAWSVSSGSFYGYTF. In DNA, the CDR3 is TGTGCCTGGAGTGTATCTTCAGGATCATTCTATGGCTACACCTTC.

This clonotype was recorded many times. The gene calls are TRBV20-1 and TRBJ2-5; no clear D gene. The length of the CDR3 is 16 residues. Germline-derived CDR1 and CDR2 are DFQATT and SNEGSKA (reference sequence). V dropped 0 bases and J dropped 0 bases, with 14 bases sitting between them. This chain's CDR3 is CSARDWGTRYQETQYF. The CDR3 coding sequence is TGCAGTGCTAGAGATTGGGGAACCCGCTACCAAGAGACCCAGTACTTC.

This clonotype occurred many times. J is TRBJ1-5 and V is TRBV27; possible D gene TRBD1, 6 bases. CDR1 and CDR2 from the germline V gene are MNHEY and SMNVEV (reference sequence). The CDR3 is made up of 14 amino acids. The V end lost 5 bases, the J end lost 7 bases, and 15 bases lay between the germline ends. CDR3: CASSPEGVGQPQHF. Written as DNA, the CDR3 is TGTGCCAGCAGTCCGGAGGGGGTCGGGCAGCCCCAGCATTTT.

This clonotype has ten or more counts. This sequence joins TRBV4-1 and TRBJ1-1; perhaps TRBD1 as D (5 bases). Trimming stripped 0 bases from V and 0 bases from J, with 11 bases between. Germline-derived CDR1 and CDR2 are MGHRA and YSYEKL. The CDR3 sequence is 16 residues long. The CDR3, as DNA: TGCGCCAGCAGCCAAGATGAACAGGAATTGAACACTGAAGCTTTCTTT. Its protein product is CASSQDEQELNTEAFF.

This clonotype was observed many times. The chain employs TRBV5-1 and TRBJ2-2, with D unresolved. Trimming removed 7 bases at V and 5 bases at J, with 9 bases between. Per the germline V gene, CDR1 is SGHRS and CDR2 is YFSETQ. The CDR3 is 12 residues long. In DNA form, the CDR3 reads TGCGCCAGCCCGGGTTCGACCGGGGAGCTGTTTTTT. Translated: CASPGSTGELFF.

In the case of this clonotype: A much larger clone is a single base away; this may be a read error. The genes are TRBV4-1 and TRBJ2-5; D is possibly TRBD1 (5 bases). The CDR3 runs to 14 residues. The germline V gene encodes CDR1 MGHRA and CDR2 YSYEKL. CDR3 bases: TGCGCCTGCAGCCAAGTGGCAGGGTCGGGGACCCAGTACTTC. Its translation: CACSQVAGSGTQYF.

Comments on this clonotype: Mismatch with germline at one junction end may stem from a read error. The V and J genes are TRBV30 and TRBJ2-7; TRBD1 matches 7 bases. Germline values: CDR1 GTSNPN, CDR2 SVGIG (reference sequence). The CDR3 covers 13 residues. CDR3 bases: TGTGTTTGGGATCACGGGACAGCCCACGAGCAGCACTTC. Translation: CVWDHGTAHEQHF.

Of note for this clonotype: A read error may explain this, as a much larger clone is one base away. CDR3 region: CASSQVAGEQSF. In nucleotides, the CDR3 is TGCGCCAGCAGCCAAGTGGCGGGAGAGCAGTCCTTC. V and J are TRBV4-1 and TRBJ2-1, with 7 bases aligning to TRBD2. This CDR3 contains 12 residues. Germline V CDR1 and CDR2: MGHRA, YSYEKL.

On this clonotype itself: A junction end diverges from the germline sequence, so it may reflect a read error. The chain combines TRBV5-6 with TRBJ2-7; D may be TRBD2 (5 bases). This CDR3 is 16 amino acids long. Germline CDR1 reads SGHDT; CDR2 reads YYEEEE. The CDR3 region is CTSSLGTPGRGYEQYF. In nucleotides, the CDR3 is TGTACCAGCAGCTTGGGAACTCCAGGTCGGGGCTACGAGCAGTACTTC.

To note about this clonotype: This could be a read error, since a much larger clone is one nucleotide away. Lacking the conserved final phenylalanine or tryptophan, this CDR3 likely reflects a read error. J is TRBJ2-5 and V is TRBV6-2 or TRBV6-3; TRBD1 might be the D (6 bases). V lost 2 bases, J lost 1 base, and 14 bases lay in between. Looked up from germline, CDR1 is MNHEY and CDR2 is SVGEGT. The CDR3 sequence is 16 residues long. CDR3 DNA: TGTGCCAGCAGTTACCCGACCGACAGGATCCAAGAGACCCAGTACCTC. Translation: CASSYPTDRIQETQYL.

Comment on this clonotype: A much larger clonotype is one base distant, so this may be a read error. The CDR3 is CASSFGVKLFF. As DNA, the CDR3 is TGTGCCAGCAGTTTTGGAGTAAAACTGTTTTTT. The chain uses TRBV27 and TRBJ1-4, with no clear D. Trimming removed 3 bases from V and 10 bases from J, with 6 bases in between. Germline V gene sequence: CDR1 MNHEY, CDR2 SMNVEV (reference sequence). The CDR3 extends over 11 amino acids.